This T cell receptor beta chain was recovered during a study of blood T cell repertoires in COVID-19. J was trimmed by 7 bases and V by 4 bases; bases with no gene match: 6. Germline V gives CDR1 PRHDT, CDR2 FYEKMQ (reference sequence). The CDR3 consists of 16 residues. The Seattle patients, enrolled during active infection, were followed longitudinally. Some clones are missing from TCRdb's copy, which holds only in-frame ones; the method was immunoSEQ multiplex PCR. The top ten clones hold roughly a tenth of a sample with approximately 340,000 clones, 87% of them seen once. The chain carries TRBV13 and TRBJ1-6, with 11 bases matching TRBD1. Sequencing was performed on peripheral blood. This TCR was recovered from a man younger than 45 with COVID-19, enrolled during active disease. As DNA, the CDR3 is TGTGCCAGCAGCTCTCGGACAGGGGGCGTAAATTCACCCCTCCACTTT. Encoded protein: CASSSRTGGVNSPLHF.